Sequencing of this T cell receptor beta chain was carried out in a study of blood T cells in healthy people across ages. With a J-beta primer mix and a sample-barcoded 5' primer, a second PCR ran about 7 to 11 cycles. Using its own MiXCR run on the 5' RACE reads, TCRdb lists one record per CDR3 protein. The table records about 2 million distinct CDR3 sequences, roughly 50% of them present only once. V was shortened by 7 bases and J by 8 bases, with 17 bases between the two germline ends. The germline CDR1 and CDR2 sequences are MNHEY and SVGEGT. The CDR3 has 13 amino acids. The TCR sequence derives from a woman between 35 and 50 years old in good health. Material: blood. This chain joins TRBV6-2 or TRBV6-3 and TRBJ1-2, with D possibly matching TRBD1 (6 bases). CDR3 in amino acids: CASIEAGAGGYTF. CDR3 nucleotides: TGTGCCAGCATAGAAGCGGGGGCAGGAGGCTACACCTTC.